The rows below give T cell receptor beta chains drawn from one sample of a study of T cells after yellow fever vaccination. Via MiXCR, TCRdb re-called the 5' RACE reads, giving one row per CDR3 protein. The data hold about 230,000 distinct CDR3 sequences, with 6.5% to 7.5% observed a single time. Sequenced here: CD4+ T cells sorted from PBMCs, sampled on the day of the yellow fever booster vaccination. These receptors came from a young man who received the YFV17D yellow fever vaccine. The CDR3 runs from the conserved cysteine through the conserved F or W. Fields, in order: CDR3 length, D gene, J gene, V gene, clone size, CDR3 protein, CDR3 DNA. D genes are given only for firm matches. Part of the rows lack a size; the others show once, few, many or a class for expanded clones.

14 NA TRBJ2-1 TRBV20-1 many CSALNGRTYNEQFF TGCAGTGCGTTGAACGGGAGAACCTACAATGAGCAGTTCTTC
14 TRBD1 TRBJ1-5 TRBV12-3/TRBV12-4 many CASSSLQGDQPQHF TGTGCCAGCAGTTCTCTACAGGGGGATCAGCCCCAGCATTTT
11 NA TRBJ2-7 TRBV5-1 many CASSLEYEQYF TGCGCCAGCAGCTTGGAGTACGAGCAGTACTTC
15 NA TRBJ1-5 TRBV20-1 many CSARDGTSSNQPQHF TGCAGTGCTAGAGACGGGACCTCTAGCAATCAGCCCCAGCATTTT
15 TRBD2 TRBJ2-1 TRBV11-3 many CASSLAGGGFNEQFF TGTGCCAGCAGCCTAGCGGGAGGAGGTTTCAATGAGCAGTTCTTC
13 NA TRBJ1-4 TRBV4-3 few CASSPLEGTKLFF TGCGCCAGCAGCCCGCTAGAAGGAACAAAACTGTTTTTT
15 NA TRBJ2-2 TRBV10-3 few CAISETGSNTGELFF TGTGCCATCAGTGAAACGGGATCGAACACCGGGGAGCTGTTTTTT
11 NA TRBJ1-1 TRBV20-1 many CSAGPGPEAFF TGCAGTGCTGGGCCCGGGCCTGAAGCTTTCTTT
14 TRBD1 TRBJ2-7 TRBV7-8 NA CASSTRDRAYEQYF TGTGCCAGCAGCACACGGGACAGGGCCTACGAGCAGTACTTC
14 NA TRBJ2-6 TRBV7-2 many CASSPGGGANVLTF TGTGCCAGCAGCCCAGGAGGTGGGGCCAACGTCCTGACTTTC
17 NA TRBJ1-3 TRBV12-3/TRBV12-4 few CASSSLRALSSGNTIYF TGTGCCAGCAGTTCCCTTCGAGCCCTGAGCTCTGGAAACACCATATATTTT
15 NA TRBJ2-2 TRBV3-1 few CASSQPKQRTGELFF TGTGCCAGCAGCCAACCTAAGCAACGAACCGGGGAGCTGTTTTTT
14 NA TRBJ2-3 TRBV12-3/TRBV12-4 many CASSFILAGNTQYF TGTGCCAGCAGTTTTATACTAGCTGGCAATACGCAGTATTTT
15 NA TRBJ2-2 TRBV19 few CASSMGSSNTGELFF TGTGCCAGTAGTATGGGCAGCTCGAACACCGGGGAGCTGTTTTTT
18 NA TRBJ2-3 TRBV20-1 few CSARASRMSRTITDTQYF TGCAGTGCTAGAGCATCTCGGATGAGCAGGACCATCACAGATACGCAGTATTTT
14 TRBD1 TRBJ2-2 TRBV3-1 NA CASSDTGASGELFF TGTGCCAGCAGTGACACAGGGGCGTCCGGGGAGCTGTTTTTT
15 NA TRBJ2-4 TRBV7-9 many CASSERVSAKNIQYF TGTGCCAGCAGCGAGCGGGTGTCTGCCAAAAACATTCAGTACTTC
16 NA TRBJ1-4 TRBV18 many CASSPPKGRGDEKLFF TGTGCCAGCTCACCCCCAAAAGGGAGGGGAGACGAAAAACTGTTTTTT
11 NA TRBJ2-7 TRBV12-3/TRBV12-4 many CASSLTHEQYF TGTGCCAGCAGTTTAACCCACGAGCAGTACTTC
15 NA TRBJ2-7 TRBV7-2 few CASSPFGRYGYEQYF TGTGCCAGCAGCCCGTTCGGGAGATACGGCTACGAGCAGTACTTC
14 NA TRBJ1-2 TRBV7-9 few CASSSDSLADGYTF TGTGCCAGCAGCTCCGACAGTTTGGCAGACGGCTACACCTTC
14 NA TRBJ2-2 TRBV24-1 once CATSDPRGLGELFF TGTGCCACCAGTGATCCCCGGGGCCTCGGGGAGCTGTTTTTT
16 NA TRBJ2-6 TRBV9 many CASSVAPRSGANVLTF TGTGCCAGCAGCGTAGCTCCGAGAAGTGGGGCCAACGTCCTGACTTTC
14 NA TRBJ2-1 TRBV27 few CATRTRELAPEQFF TGTGCCACCAGAACCCGGGAACTAGCCCCTGAGCAGTTCTTC
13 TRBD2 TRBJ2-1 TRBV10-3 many CAISTGLANEQFF TGTGCCATCAGTACGGGACTAGCCAATGAGCAGTTCTTC
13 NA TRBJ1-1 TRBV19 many CASSPTGNTEAFF TGTGCCAGTAGTCCAACAGGGAACACTGAAGCTTTCTTT
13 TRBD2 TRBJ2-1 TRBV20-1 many CSARARLAPEQFF TGCAGTGCTAGAGCGCGACTAGCTCCTGAGCAGTTCTTC
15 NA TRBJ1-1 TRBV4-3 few CASSQKPGASTEAFF TGCGCCAGCAGCCAAAAACCGGGGGCAAGCACTGAAGCTTTCTTT